This TCR beta chain appears in the sequencing data of a study of T cells after yellow fever vaccination. Study-level points and caveats: Shared CD4/CD8 clonotypes were a small share, likely from convergent recombination. Subsequent to the booster, the majority of primary-vaccination clones reappeared (roughly 96% CD4, more than 70% CD8). Abundant clonotypes from the bulk population could get into FACS-sorted repertoires as contaminants.

The 5'RACE template-switching step produced TCR cDNA and added a universal primer site and UMIs. MiXCR, applied by TCRdb to the 5' RACE reads, yields one record per CDR3 protein. Found here are 100,000 to 150,000 distinct CDR3 sequences, roughly 8.2% of them singletons; the top ten hold approximately 39%. The CDR3 has 12 amino acids. Trimming removed 5 bases at V and 8 bases at J, with 9 bases between. Per germline, CDR1 SEHNR and CDR2 FQNEAQ (reference sequence). This clonotype was recorded a few times. Its target is unknown. The sample consisted of CD8+ T cells sorted from PBMCs, taken on the day of the yellow fever booster vaccination. The sequence derives from a man younger than 35 who received the YFV17D yellow fever vaccine. V usage is TRBV7-9 and J usage is TRBJ1-4; no clear D gene. Here the CDR3 reads CASSPIAEKLFF. CDR3 bases: TGTGCCAGCAGCCCCATAGCCGAAAAACTGTTTTTT. The variable domain in full, completed from reference TRBV7-9 and TRBJ1-4, reads DTGVSQNPRHKITKRGQNVTFRCDPISEHNRLYWYRQTLGQGPEFLTYFQNEAQLEKSRLLSDRFSAERPKGSFSTLEIQRTEQGDSAMYLCASSPIAEKLFFGSGTQLSVL.